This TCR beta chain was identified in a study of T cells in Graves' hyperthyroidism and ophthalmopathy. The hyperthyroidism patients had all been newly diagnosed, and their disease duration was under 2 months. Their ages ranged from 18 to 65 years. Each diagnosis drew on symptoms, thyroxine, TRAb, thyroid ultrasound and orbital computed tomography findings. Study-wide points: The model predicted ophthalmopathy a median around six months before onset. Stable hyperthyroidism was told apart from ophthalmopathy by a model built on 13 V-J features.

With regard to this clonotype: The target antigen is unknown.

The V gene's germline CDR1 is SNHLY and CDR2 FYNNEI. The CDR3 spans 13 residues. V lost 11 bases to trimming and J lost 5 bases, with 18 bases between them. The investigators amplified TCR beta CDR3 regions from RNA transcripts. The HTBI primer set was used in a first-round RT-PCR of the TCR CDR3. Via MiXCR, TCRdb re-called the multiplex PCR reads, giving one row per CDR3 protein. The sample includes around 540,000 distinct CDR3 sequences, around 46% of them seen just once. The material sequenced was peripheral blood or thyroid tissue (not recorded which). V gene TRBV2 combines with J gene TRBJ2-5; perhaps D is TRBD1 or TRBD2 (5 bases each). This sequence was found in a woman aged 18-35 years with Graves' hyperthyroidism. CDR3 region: CALQGRSWETQYF. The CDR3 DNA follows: TGTGCCCTGCAGGGACGGTCTTGGGAGACCCAGTACTTC.